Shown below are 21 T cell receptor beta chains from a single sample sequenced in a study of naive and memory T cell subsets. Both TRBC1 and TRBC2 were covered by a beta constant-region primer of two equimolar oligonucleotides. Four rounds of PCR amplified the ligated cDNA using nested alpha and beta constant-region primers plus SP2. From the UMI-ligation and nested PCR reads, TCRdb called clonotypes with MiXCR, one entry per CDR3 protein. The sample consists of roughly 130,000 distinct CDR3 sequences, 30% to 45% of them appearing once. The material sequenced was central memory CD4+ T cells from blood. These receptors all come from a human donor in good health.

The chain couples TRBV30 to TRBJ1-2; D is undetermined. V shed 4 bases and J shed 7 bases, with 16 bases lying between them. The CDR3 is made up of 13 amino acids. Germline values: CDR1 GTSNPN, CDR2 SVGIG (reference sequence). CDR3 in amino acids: CAWTLNSASGYTF. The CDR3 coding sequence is TGTGCCTGGACCCTTAACAGCGCGAGTGGCTACACCTTC.

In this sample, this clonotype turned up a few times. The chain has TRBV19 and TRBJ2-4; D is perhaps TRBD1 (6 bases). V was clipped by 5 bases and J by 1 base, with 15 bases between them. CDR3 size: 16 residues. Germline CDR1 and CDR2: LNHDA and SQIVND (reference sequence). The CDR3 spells CASSFGLQGAKNIQYF. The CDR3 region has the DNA TGTGCCAGTAGTTTTGGATTGCAGGGGGCCAAAAACATTCAGTACTTC.

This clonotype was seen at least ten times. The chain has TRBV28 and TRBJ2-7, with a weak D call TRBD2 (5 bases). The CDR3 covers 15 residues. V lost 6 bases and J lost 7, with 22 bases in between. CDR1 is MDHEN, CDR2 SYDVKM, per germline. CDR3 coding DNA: TGTGCCAGCAGCCCTGCCCAGGCGGGTAACGGTGAGCAGTACTTC. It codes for CASSPAQAGNGEQYF.

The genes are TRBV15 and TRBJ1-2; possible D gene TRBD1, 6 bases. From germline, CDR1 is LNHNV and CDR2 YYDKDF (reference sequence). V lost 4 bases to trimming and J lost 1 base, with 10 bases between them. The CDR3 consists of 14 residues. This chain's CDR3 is CATSTGRGNYGYTF. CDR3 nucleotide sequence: TGTGCCACCAGCACCGGCAGGGGTAACTATGGCTACACCTTC.

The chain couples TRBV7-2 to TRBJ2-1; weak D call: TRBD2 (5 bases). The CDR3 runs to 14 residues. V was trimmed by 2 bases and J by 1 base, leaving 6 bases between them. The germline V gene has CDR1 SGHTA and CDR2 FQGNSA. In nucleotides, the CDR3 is TGTGCCAGCAGCTTACCGGGGTCCTACAATGAGCAGTTCTTC. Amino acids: CASSLPGSYNEQFF.

CDR3 coding DNA: TGCAGTGCGCCATACAGGGGAGCCGGGGAGCTGTTTTTT. Protein sequence: CSAPYRGAGELFF. The chain carries TRBV20-1 and TRBJ2-2; 7 nucleotides agree with TRBD1. Trimming at V came to 6 bases and at J to 6 bases, leaving 7 bases not matched to a gene. The CDR3 is 13 amino acids. In germline, CDR1 is DFQATT, CDR2 SNEGSKA (reference sequence).

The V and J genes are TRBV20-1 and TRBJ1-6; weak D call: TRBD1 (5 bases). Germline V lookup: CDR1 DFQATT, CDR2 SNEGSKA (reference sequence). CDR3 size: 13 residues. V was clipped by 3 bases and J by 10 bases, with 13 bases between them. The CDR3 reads CSARRGSRSPLHF. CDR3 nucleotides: TGCAGTGCTAGGCGGGGCTCCAGGTCACCCCTCCACTTT.

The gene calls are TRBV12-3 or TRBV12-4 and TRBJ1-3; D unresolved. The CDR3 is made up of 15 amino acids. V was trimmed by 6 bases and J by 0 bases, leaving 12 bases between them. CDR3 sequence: CASSPKGSSGNTIYF. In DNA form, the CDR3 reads TGTGCCAGCAGCCCTAAGGGTTCCTCTGGAAACACCATATATTTT.

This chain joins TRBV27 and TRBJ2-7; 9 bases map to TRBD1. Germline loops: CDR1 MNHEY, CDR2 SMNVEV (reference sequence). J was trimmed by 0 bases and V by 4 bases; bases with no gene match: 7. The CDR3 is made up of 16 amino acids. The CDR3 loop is CASSYTGTGFSYEQYF. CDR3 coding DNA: TGTGCCAGCAGTTACACGGGGACAGGGTTCTCCTACGAGCAGTACTTC.

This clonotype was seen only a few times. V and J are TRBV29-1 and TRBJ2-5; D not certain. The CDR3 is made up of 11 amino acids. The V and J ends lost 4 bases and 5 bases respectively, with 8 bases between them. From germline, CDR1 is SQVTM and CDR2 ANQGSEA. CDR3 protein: CSVGLRETQYF. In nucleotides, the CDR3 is TGCAGCGTTGGACTGAGGGAGACCCAGTACTTC.

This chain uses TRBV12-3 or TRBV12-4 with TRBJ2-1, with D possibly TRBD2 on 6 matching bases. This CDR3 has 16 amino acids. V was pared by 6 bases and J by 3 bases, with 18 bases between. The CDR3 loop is CASRSQRAPGYNEQFF. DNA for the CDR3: TGTGCCAGCAGGTCCCAGCGGGCCCCAGGCTACAATGAGCAGTTCTTC.

This chain's CDR3 is CSARRGQGSGNTIYF. CDR3 in DNA: TGCAGTGCTCGTAGGGGACAGGGGTCTGGAAACACCATATATTTT. The V call is TRBV20-1, the J call TRBJ1-3; 10 nucleotides line up with TRBD1. Per the germline V gene, CDR1 is DFQATT and CDR2 is SNEGSKA (reference sequence). V shed 5 bases and J 1 base; nucleotides not matched to a gene: 5. The CDR3 consists of 15 residues.

CDR3 protein: CSASYGQGRFTEAFF. CDR3 sequence (DNA): TGCAGTGCTAGCTACGGACAGGGAAGGTTCACTGAAGCTTTCTTT. The V gene is TRBV20-1, the J gene TRBJ1-1; 8 bases fit TRBD1. Germline V CDR1 and CDR2: DFQATT, SNEGSKA (reference sequence). The CDR3 is made up of 15 amino acids. Trimming cost V 3 bases and J 4 bases; bases outside gene matches: 10.

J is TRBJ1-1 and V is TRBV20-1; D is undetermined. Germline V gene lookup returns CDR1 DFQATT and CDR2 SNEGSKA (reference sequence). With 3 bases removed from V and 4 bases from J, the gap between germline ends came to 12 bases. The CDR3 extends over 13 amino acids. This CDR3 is CSARDRTGTEAFF. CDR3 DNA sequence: TGCAGTGCTAGGGACCGAACGGGCACTGAAGCTTTCTTT.

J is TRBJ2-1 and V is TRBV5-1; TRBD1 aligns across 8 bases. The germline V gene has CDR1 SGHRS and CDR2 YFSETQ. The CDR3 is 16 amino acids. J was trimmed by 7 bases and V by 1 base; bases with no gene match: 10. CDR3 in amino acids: CASSLNPGQGRNEQFF. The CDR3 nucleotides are TGCGCCAGCAGCTTGAATCCTGGACAGGGTAGGAATGAGCAGTTCTTC.

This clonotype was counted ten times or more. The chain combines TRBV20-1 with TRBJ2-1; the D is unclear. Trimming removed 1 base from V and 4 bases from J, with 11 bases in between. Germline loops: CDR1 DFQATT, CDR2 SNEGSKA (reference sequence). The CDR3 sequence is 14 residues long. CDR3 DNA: TGCAGTGCTAGAGGGGCGGTAGTTTACAATGAGCAGTTCTTC. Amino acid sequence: CSARGAVVYNEQFF.

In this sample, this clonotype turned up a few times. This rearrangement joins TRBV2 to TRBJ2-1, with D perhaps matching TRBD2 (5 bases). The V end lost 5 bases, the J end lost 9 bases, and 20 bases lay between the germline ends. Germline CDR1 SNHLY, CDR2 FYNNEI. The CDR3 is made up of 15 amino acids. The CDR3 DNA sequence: TGTGCCAGCAGTCCCCGGGGAACTCAGGCGGGTGAGCAGTTCTTC. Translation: CASSPRGTQAGEQFF.

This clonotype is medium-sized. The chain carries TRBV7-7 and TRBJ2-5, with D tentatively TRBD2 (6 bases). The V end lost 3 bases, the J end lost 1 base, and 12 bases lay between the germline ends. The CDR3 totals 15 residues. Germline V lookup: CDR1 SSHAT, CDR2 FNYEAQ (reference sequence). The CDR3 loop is CASSFGQGGQETQYF. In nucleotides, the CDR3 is TGTGCCAGCAGCTTTGGGCAGGGAGGCCAAGAGACCCAGTACTTC.

The CDR3 reads CSARDWGGRAGKTQYF. The CDR3 DNA is TGCAGTGCTAGAGATTGGGGCGGGAGGGCCGGTAAGACCCAGTACTTC. This chain joins TRBV20-1 and TRBJ2-5, with 9 bases aligning to TRBD2. This CDR3 has 16 residues. Germline V gene data show CDR1 as DFQATT and CDR2 as SNEGSKA (reference sequence). Trimming cost V 0 bases and J 6 bases; bases outside gene matches: 11.

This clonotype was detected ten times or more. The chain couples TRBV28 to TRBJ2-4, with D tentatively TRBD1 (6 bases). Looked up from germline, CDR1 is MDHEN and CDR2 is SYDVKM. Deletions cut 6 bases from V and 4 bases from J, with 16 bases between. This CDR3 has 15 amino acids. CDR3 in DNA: TGTGCCAGCAGAAAACAGGGTGGAGGAAAAAACATTCAGTACTTC. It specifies CASRKQGGGKNIQYF.

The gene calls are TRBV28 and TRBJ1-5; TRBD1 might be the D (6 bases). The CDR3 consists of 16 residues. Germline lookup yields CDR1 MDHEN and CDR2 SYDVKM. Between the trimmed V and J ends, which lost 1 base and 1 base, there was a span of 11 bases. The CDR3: CASSLSGGASNQPQHF. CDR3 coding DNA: TGTGCCAGCAGTTTATCTGGGGGCGCGAGCAATCAGCCCCAGCATTTT.